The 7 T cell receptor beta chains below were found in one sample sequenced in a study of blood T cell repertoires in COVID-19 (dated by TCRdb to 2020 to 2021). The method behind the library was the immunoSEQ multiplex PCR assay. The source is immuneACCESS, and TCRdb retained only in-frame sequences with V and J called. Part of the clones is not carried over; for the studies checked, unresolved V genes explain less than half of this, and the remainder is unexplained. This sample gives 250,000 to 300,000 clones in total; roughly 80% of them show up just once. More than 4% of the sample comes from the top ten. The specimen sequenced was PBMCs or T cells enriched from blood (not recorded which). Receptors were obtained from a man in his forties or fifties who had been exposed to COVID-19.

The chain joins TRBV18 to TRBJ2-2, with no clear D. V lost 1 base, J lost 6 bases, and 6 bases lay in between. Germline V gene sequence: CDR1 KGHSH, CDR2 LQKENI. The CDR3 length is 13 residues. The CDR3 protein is CASSPLAAGELFF. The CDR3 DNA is TGTGCCAGCTCACCACTAGCTGCCGGGGAGCTGTTTTTT. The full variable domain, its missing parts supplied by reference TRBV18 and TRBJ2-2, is NAGVMQNPRHLVRRRGQEARLRCSPMKGHSHVYWYRQLPEEGLKFMVYLQKENIIDESGMPKERFSAEFPKEGPSILRIQQVVRGDSAAYFCASSPLAAGELFFGEGSRLTVL.

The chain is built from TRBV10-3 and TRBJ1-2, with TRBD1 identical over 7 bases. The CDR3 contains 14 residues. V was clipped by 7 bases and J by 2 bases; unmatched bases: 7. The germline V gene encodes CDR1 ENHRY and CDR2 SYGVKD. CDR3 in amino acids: CAITPSTGNYGYTF. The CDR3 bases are TGTGCCATCACTCCCTCGACAGGGAACTATGGCTACACCTTC.

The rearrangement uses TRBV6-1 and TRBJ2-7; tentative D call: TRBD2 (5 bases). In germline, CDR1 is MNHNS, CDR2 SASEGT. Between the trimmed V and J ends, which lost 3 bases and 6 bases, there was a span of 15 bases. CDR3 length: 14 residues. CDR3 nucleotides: TGTGCCAGCAGTGAGGTAGAGAGGGTGGGCGAGCAGTACTTC. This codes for CASSEVERVGEQYF.

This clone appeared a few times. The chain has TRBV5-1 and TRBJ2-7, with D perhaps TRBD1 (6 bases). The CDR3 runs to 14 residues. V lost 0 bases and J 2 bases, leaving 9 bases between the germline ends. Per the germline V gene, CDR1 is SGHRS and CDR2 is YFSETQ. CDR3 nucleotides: TGCGCCAGCAGCTTGGGCCGACAGGCCTACGAGCAGTACTTC. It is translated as CASSLGRQAYEQYF.

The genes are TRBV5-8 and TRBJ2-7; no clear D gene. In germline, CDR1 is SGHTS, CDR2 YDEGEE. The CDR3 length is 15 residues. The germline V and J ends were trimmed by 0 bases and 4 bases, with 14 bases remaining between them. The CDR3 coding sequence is TGTGCCAGCAGCTTGGATCCTTCGGTACGATACGAGCAGTACTTC. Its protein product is CASSLDPSVRYEQYF.

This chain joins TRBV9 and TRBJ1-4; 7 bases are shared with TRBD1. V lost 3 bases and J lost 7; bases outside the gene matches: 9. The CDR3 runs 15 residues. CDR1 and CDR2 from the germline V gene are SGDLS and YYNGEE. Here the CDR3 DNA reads TGTGCCAGCAGCGGACAGGGAGTGACGCGTGAAAAACTGTTTTTT. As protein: CASSGQGVTREKLFF.

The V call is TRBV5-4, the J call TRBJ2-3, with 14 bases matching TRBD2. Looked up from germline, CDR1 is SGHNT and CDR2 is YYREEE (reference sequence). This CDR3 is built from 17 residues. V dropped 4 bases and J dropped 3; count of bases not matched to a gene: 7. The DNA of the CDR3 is TGTGCCAGCAGCCCGACTAGCGGGAGGGCCAGTACAGATACGCAGTATTTT. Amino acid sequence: CASSPTSGRASTDTQYF.